This TCR beta chain was profiled in a study of cytomegalovirus exposure and HLA in healthy donors. Study details: In a later analysis, it was reported that the 110 or so validation repertoires had been produced on the same platform as the 600 to 850 repertoires belonging to the first cohort.

Unmatched junction bases numbered 7, after V lost 0 bases and J lost 0 bases. From germline, CDR1 is SGHRS and CDR2 YFSETQ. The CDR3 has 18 residues. The assay was immunoSEQ multiplex PCR, and TCRdb's table has in-frame clones only and misses some. The table has about 150,000 clones, about 89% seen once; the top ten hold about 3%. The sequence was collected from a woman under 30 in good health and CMV-seropositive. The sample was PBMCs. The J gene is TRBJ2-1, the V gene TRBV5-1, with 9 bases identical to TRBD2. The CDR3 region is CASSLEISGRSSYNEQFF. Here the CDR3 DNA reads TGCGCCAGCAGCTTGGAGATTAGCGGGAGAAGCTCCTACAATGAGCAGTTCTTC. Full variable domain (remainder filled in from reference TRBV5-1 and TRBJ2-1): KAGVTQTPRYLIKTRGQQVTLSCSPISGHRSVSWYQQTPGQGLQFLFEYFSETQRNKGNFPGRFSGRQFSNSRSEMNVSTLELGDSALYLCASSLEISGRSSYNEQFFGPGTRLTVL.